What follows describes a single TCR beta chain. The sample is drawn from a study of preoperative IRX-2 immunotherapy in early breast cancer. Profiling relied on immunoSEQ multiplex PCR, and the TCRdb table lists in-frame clones only, not all of them. The profile shows tens of thousands of clones, about 90% of them singletons. Trimming removed 0 bases from V and 4 bases from J; junction bases left unmatched: 8. This CDR3 comprises 17 residues. Germline loops: CDR1 MGHRA, CDR2 YSYEKL. The treatment here: preoperative locoregional IRX-2 cytokine immunotherapy. This phase Ib study tested locoregional IRX-2 cytokine immunotherapy given before surgery.

This sample was gathered from a patient treated with IRX-2 immunotherapy. This TCR derives from a human donor with breast cancer. The chain has TRBV4-1 and TRBJ2-3, with 9 bases that match TRBD1. CDR3: CASSQDEQGASADTQYF. The DNA of the CDR3 is TGCGCCAGCAGCCAAGACGAACAGGGGGCATCAGCAGATACGCAGTATTTT.